Shown below are 32 T cell receptor beta chains from a single sample sequenced in a study of T cell changes during pregnancy in multiple sclerosis (dated by TCRdb to about 2019). Preparation of the library involved the immunoSEQ multiplex PCR assay. TCRdb limited this immuneACCESS table to in-frame rearrangements with V and J called. A share of clones is missing; checked studies link under half to unresolved V genes, and the rest is unexplained. The sample data list about 42,000 clones, and 70% to 90% of these were observed just once. 0.75% to 1% of the sample goes to the ten largest clones. Sequenced here: CD4+ T cells from peripheral blood mononuclear cells, sampled after pregnancy. These receptors were obtained from a female donor with multiple sclerosis, enrolled in a pregnancy study.

V gene TRBV6-5 combines with J gene TRBJ1-2; the D gene is possibly TRBD1 (6 bases). This CDR3 comprises 13 residues. Germline V CDR1 and CDR2: MNHEY, SVGAGI. Trimming removed 6 bases from V and 1 base from J, with 9 bases in between. CDR3 region: CASSRQDNYGYTF. CDR3 in DNA: TGTGCCAGCAGCCGACAGGATAACTATGGCTACACCTTC.

This clone was picked up one time. V gene TRBV28 combines with J gene TRBJ1-1, with 7 bases matching TRBD1. Germline V gene sequence: CDR1 MDHEN, CDR2 SYDVKM. The CDR3 covers 14 residues. The trim removed 7 bases at V and 2 bases at J, leaving 7 bases unmatched. The CDR3 loop is CASNKRQGNTEAFF. The CDR3 nucleotides are TGTGCCAGCAATAAACGACAGGGCAACACTGAAGCTTTCTTT.

This chain links TRBV5-4 with TRBJ2-7; a weak D match, TRBD1 (5 bases). The V gene's germline CDR1 is SGHNT and CDR2 YYREEE (reference sequence). The CDR3 is made up of 13 amino acids. V was cut by 1 base and J by 6 bases, with 11 bases left in between. The CDR3 DNA reads TGTGCCAGCAGCTTGATCATGACAGCCGAGCAGTACTTC. Protein product: CASSLIMTAEQYF.

This chain links TRBV6-6 with TRBJ1-1; 8 nucleotides match TRBD1. With V trimmed by 5 bases and J by 5 bases, 7 bases remained unmatched. Germline V CDR1 and CDR2: MNHNY, SVGAGI (reference sequence). The CDR3 contains 14 residues. CDR3 amino acids: CASSSQGAGTEAFF. The CDR3 DNA sequence: TGTGCCAGCAGTAGTCAGGGGGCCGGTACTGAAGCTTTCTTT.

This rearrangement joins TRBV27 to TRBJ1-4, with D tentatively TRBD1 (6 bases). V was pared by 8 bases and J by 8 bases, with 15 bases between. This CDR3 spans 13 amino acids. Germline lookup yields CDR1 MNHEY and CDR2 SMNVEV (reference sequence). The CDR3 spells CASHGAGDEKLFF. CDR3 sequence (DNA): TGTGCCAGCCATGGGGCAGGGGACGAAAAACTGTTTTTT. Full variable domain (missing parts from reference TRBV27 and TRBJ1-4): EAQVTQNPRYLITVTGKKLTVTCSQNMNHEYMSWYRQDPGLGLRQIYYSMNVEVTDKGDVPEGYKVSRKEKRNFPLILESPSPNQTSLYFCASHGAGDEKLFFGSGTQLSVL.

This clone appeared a few times. This chain uses TRBV7-9 with TRBJ2-1; 7 bases are a match to TRBD2. V dropped 5 bases and J dropped 4; count of bases not matched to a gene: 5. Germline CDR1 is SEHNR and CDR2 is FQNEAQ (reference sequence). This CDR3 comprises 14 residues. The CDR3 DNA follows: TGTGCCAGCAGCGGGGGGGTTTCGTACAATGAGCAGTTCTTC. Translation: CASSGGVSYNEQFF. The whole variable domain, remainder taken from reference TRBV7-9 and TRBJ2-1, is DTGVSQNPRHKITKRGQNVTFRCDPISEHNRLYWYRQTLGQGPEFLTYFQNEAQLEKSRLLSDRFSAERPKGSFSTLEIQRTEQGDSAMYLCASSGGVSYNEQFFGPGTRLTVL.

Comments on this clone: One end of the junction does not line up with germline, which may come from a read error. V gene TRBV30 combines with J gene TRBJ1-4, with a weak D call TRBD1 (6 bases). CDR1 is GTSNPN, CDR2 SVGIG, per germline (reference sequence). The CDR3 spans 14 residues. CDR3 DNA: TGTGCCCCCGGACAGCTTCTCCCTGGGGGAAAAACTGTTTTT. Amino acids: CAPGQLLPGGKTVF.

The chain joins TRBV11-2 to TRBJ1-4, with a possible D match to TRBD1 (5 bases). V shed 5 bases and J shed 3 bases, with 13 bases lying between them. This CDR3 contains 15 residues. Germline CDR1 reads SGHAT; CDR2 reads FQNNGV. The CDR3 loop is CASSPPGWANEKLFF. For the CDR3, the DNA is TGTGCCAGCAGCCCCCCAGGGTGGGCTAATGAAAAACTGTTTTTT.

This rearrangement joins TRBV5-1 to TRBJ2-7; 15 bases agree with TRBD2. V shed 4 bases and J 6 bases; nucleotides not matched to a gene: 5. CDR3 length: 15 residues. The V gene's germline CDR1 is SGHRS and CDR2 YFSETQ. The CDR3 region is CASSLGLAGGSEQYF. The CDR3 nucleotides are TGCGCCAGCAGCCTAGGACTAGCGGGGGGGAGCGAGCAGTACTTC.

The rearrangement joins TRBV6-5 to TRBJ1-3; D unresolved. CDR3 length: 15 residues. CDR1 and CDR2 from the germline V gene are MNHEY and SVGAGI. V was pared by 5 bases and J by 0 bases, with 11 bases between. CDR3 sequence reads: CASSRSGLSGNTIYF. In DNA form, the CDR3 reads TGTGCCAGCAGTCGGTCAGGTCTCTCTGGAAACACCATATATTTT.

V gene TRBV5-1 combines with J gene TRBJ2-2; the match to TRBD1 covers 8 bases. Germline CDR1 and CDR2: SGHRS and YFSETQ. Unmatched junction bases numbered 0, after V lost 2 bases and J lost 3 bases. The CDR3 loop spans 14 amino acids. The CDR3 nucleotides read TGCGCCAGCAGCTTACAGGGGGACACCGGGGAGCTGTTTTTT. Amino acids: CASSLQGDTGELFF. Together with reference TRBV5-1 and TRBJ2-2, the CDR3 gives the full variable domain: KAGVTQTPRYLIKTRGQQVTLSCSPISGHRSVSWYQQTPGQGLQFLFEYFSETQRNKGNFPGRFSGRQFSNSRSEMNVSTLELGDSALYLCASSLQGDTGELFFGEGSRLTVL.

The rearrangement uses TRBV29-1 and TRBJ2-1; TRBD2 aligns across 9 bases. Germline CDR1 and CDR2: SQVTM and ANQGSEA. The length of the CDR3 is 15 residues. CDR3 loop: CSAMGGGGISDEQFF. CDR3 coding DNA: TGCTCCGCAATGGGCGGGGGGGGTATTAGCGATGAGCAGTTCTTC.

This rearrangement joins TRBV7-8 to TRBJ2-3; 8 positions match TRBD2. Germline-derived CDR1 and CDR2 are SGHVS and FQNEAQ. Germline trimming cut 5 bases from V and 3 bases from J; bases unmatched to any gene: 10. The CDR3 sequence is 16 residues long. CDR3: CASSTRSPSGTDTQYF. The CDR3 nucleotides are TGTGCCAGCAGCACGAGGTCGCCTAGCGGGACAGATACGCAGTATTTT.

This chain links TRBV5-4 with TRBJ1-1; no reliable D call. CDR3 length: 15 amino acids. Trimming left V 4 bases short and J 3 bases short, with 16 bases between. Germline assignment: CDR1 SGHNT and CDR2 YYREEE (reference sequence). The CDR3 loop is CASSRVHAGDTEAFF. The CDR3 bases are TGTGCCAGCAGCCGGGTTCACGCCGGGGACACTGAAGCTTTCTTT.

The table lists this clone with a few counts. The J gene is TRBJ2-1, the V gene TRBV9, with 11 bases aligning to TRBD2. The CDR3 loop spans 15 amino acids. Germline V lookup: CDR1 SGDLS, CDR2 YYNGEE. After removal of 2 bases from V and 9 bases from J, the junction contained 7 bases not matched to a gene. The CDR3 reads CASSVGTSGRSEQFF. In DNA form, the CDR3 reads TGTGCCAGCAGCGTGGGGACTAGCGGAAGAAGTGAGCAGTTCTTC.

This clone came up once. Other DNA sequences within the sample encode an identical CDR3. The V and J genes are TRBV4-3 and TRBJ1-2; D is uncertain. The CDR3 has 14 amino acids. Trimming left V 1 base short and J 5 bases short, with 11 bases between. Germline V gene sequence: CDR1 LGHNA, CDR2 YSLEER. CDR3 in DNA: TGCGCCAGCAGCCAAGTACGGGGTGGGTATGGCTACACCTTC. Translated, it gives CASSQVRGGYGYTF.

This chain connects TRBV4-2 to TRBJ1-2, with a tentative D call TRBD1 (6 bases). The length of the CDR3 is 18 residues. CDR1 is LGHNA and CDR2 is YNFKEQ in the germline V gene. Trimming shortened V by 0 bases and J by 7 bases, and 24 bases separated the two germline ends. CDR3 DNA sequence: TGTGCCAGCAGCCAAGATCGGGGACACGGTTGGGTGTCTCGTGGCTACACCTTC. The encoded protein is CASSQDRGHGWVSRGYTF.

This clone was seen once. The chain employs TRBV21-1 and TRBJ1-6; the table's D call TRBD1 went unverified against the DNA. TRBV21-1 is deemed a pseudogene. The CDR3 has 19 residues. CDR3 sequence (DNA): TGTGCCAGCAGCAATGTGAGACAGGGGGAAGTCTCCTATAATTCACCCCTCCACTTT. As protein: CASSNVRQGEVSYNSPLHF.

The count of this clone is one. The rearrangement joins TRBV27 to TRBJ1-4; D call uncertain. Deletions cut 6 bases from V and 0 bases from J, with 14 bases between. CDR3 length: 16 amino acids. Per germline, CDR1 MNHEY and CDR2 SMNVEV (reference sequence). The CDR3 DNA follows: TGTGCCAGCAGCCCCGGGATAGCTGCAACTAATGAAAAACTGTTTTTT. Translated: CASSPGIAATNEKLFF.

Remarks on this clone: At one end, the junction sequence differs from germline, possibly due to a read error. The gene calls are TRBV7-9 and TRBJ1-1; tentative D call: TRBD1 (5 bases). CDR1 SEHNR and CDR2 FQNEAQ come from the germline V gene (reference sequence). The CDR3 length is 11 residues. The chain's CDR3 is CASSLVGQAPF. Written as DNA, the CDR3 is TGTGCCAGCAGCTTAGTGGGGCAGGCCCCGTTT. Supplemented by reference TRBV7-9 and TRBJ1-1, the full variable domain reads DTGVSQNPRHKITKRGQNVTFRCDPISEHNRLYWYRQTLGQGPEFLTYFQNEAQLEKSRLLSDRFSAERPKGSFSTLEIQRTEQGDSAMYLCASSLVGQAPFGQGTRLTVV.

This clone was seen only a few times. The CDR3 loop reads CASSPPGKETQYF. The CDR3 nucleotides are TGTGCCAGCAGTCCTCCAGGGAAAGAGACCCAGTACTTC. The chain carries TRBV6-5 and TRBJ2-5, with D possibly being TRBD1 (5 bases). The CDR3 has 13 residues. The V gene's germline CDR1 is MNHEY and CDR2 SVGAGI. Between the trimmed V and J ends, which lost 5 bases and 3 bases, there was a span of 10 bases.

This chain connects TRBV2 to TRBJ1-2; 8 bases are a match to TRBD1. V gave up 7 bases and J gave up 0 bases; unmatched junction bases: 4. CDR3 size: 14 residues. The germline V gene has CDR1 SNHLY and CDR2 FYNNEI. The CDR3 region is CASIKQGANYGYTF. The CDR3 DNA reads TGTGCCAGCATTAAACAGGGGGCTAACTATGGCTACACCTTC.

V is TRBV5-4 and J is TRBJ2-7, with TRBD1 matching 7 bases. J was trimmed by 0 bases and V by 4 bases; bases with no gene match: 7. CDR1 is SGHNT and CDR2 is YYREEE in the germline V gene (reference sequence). The CDR3 runs to 15 residues. Here the CDR3 reads CASSNPRDSSYEQYF. CDR3 DNA sequence: TGTGCCAGCAGCAACCCTCGGGACAGCTCCTACGAGCAGTACTTC.

The chain employs TRBV7-9 and TRBJ2-7, with D maybe TRBD2 (6 bases). This CDR3 is 13 amino acids long. V was shortened by 3 bases and J by 12 bases, with 18 bases between the two germline ends. Germline V gene lookup returns CDR1 SEHNR and CDR2 FQNEAQ (reference sequence). The CDR3 DNA is TGTGCCAGCAGCTTCGGCTTGGCGACTAGTACGTACTTC. It codes for CASSFGLATSTYF.

This clone was counted once. V usage is TRBV5-1 and J usage is TRBJ2-2, with D possibly matching TRBD2 (5 bases). The CDR3 loop spans 16 amino acids. Germline CDR1 is SGHRS and CDR2 is YFSETQ. Trimming took off 4 bases at V and 5 bases at J, with 18 bases between the two ends. The CDR3: CASSRGHATETGELFF. The CDR3 DNA sequence: TGCGCCAGCAGCCGGGGTCACGCAACAGAGACCGGGGAGCTGTTTTTT.

The chain recombines TRBV29-1 with TRBJ2-5; TRBD2 matches at 7 bases. The germline CDR1 and CDR2 sequences are SQVTM and ANQGSEA. Trimming took 3 bases from V and 5 from J; bases not matched to a gene: 6. The CDR3 has 13 residues. CDR3 in amino acids: CSVDSGGGETQYF. CDR3 DNA sequence: TGCAGCGTTGACTCCGGGGGAGGGGAGACCCAGTACTTC.

As for this clone: Other nucleotide sequences in the sample specify the same CDR3. This chain links TRBV7-2 with TRBJ2-1; D not certain. V was shortened by 4 bases and J by 0 bases, with 4 bases between the two germline ends. The CDR3 sequence is 13 residues long. Germline CDR1 reads SGHTA; CDR2 reads FQGNSA. CDR3 residues: CASSSSSYNEQFF. The CDR3, as DNA: TGTGCCAGCAGCTCCAGCTCCTACAATGAGCAGTTCTTC.

This chain links TRBV5-6 with TRBJ2-5, with unresolved D. There are 13 residues in the CDR3. V gave up 0 bases and J gave up 5 bases, with 8 bases separating them. Germline CDR1 is SGHDT and CDR2 is YYEEEE. CDR3 in DNA: TGTGCCAGCAGCTTGGGTCCGCGGGAGACCCAGTACTTC. Encoded protein: CASSLGPRETQYF. Together with reference TRBV5-6 and TRBJ2-5, the CDR3 gives the full variable domain: DAGVTQSPTHLIKTRGQQVTLRCSPKSGHDTVSWYQQALGQGPQFIFQYYEEEERQRGNFPDRFSGHQFPNYSSELNVNALLLGDSALYLCASSLGPRETQYFGPGTRLLVL.

The genes are TRBV6-6 and TRBJ2-3; a possible D gene is TRBD1 (6 bases). Germline V CDR1 and CDR2: MNHNY, SVGAGI (reference sequence). Trimming pared 2 bases from V and 6 bases from J, leaving 12 bases between. The CDR3 totals 14 residues. In nucleotides, the CDR3 is TGTGCCAGCAGTTACACGGACAGTGCGGATACGCAGTATTTT. It encodes CASSYTDSADTQYF.

The chain joins TRBV19 to TRBJ1-5; the D is unclear. The V and J ends lost 6 bases and 7 bases respectively, with 13 bases between them. The CDR3 contains 13 residues. CDR1 LNHDA and CDR2 SQIVND come from the germline V gene (reference sequence). Here the CDR3 DNA reads TGTGCCAGTAGCTTGAGGGTGTACCAGCCCCAGCATTTT. Amino acid sequence: CASSLRVYQPQHF.

The chain carries TRBV7-2 and TRBJ1-1; 7 bases are a match to TRBD1. This CDR3 has 13 amino acids. CDR1 and CDR2 (germline): SGHTA, FQGNSA. V shed 4 bases, J shed 3 bases, and the junction held 2 bases outside the gene matches. The CDR3 bases are TGTGCCAGCAGCTCGACAGGGCACACTGAAGCTTTCTTT. This encodes CASSSTGHTEAFF.

Concerning this clone: Other DNA sequences in this specimen translate into the identical CDR3. The chain combines TRBV9 with TRBJ1-1; maybe TRBD1 (5 bases). This CDR3 is built from 15 residues. Germline-derived CDR1 and CDR2 are SGDLS and YYNGEE. V lost 0 bases and J 0 bases, leaving 9 bases between the germline ends. The CDR3 here is CASSVGGAVNTEAFF. The CDR3 region has the DNA TGTGCCAGCAGCGTAGGCGGGGCCGTGAACACTGAAGCTTTCTTT.